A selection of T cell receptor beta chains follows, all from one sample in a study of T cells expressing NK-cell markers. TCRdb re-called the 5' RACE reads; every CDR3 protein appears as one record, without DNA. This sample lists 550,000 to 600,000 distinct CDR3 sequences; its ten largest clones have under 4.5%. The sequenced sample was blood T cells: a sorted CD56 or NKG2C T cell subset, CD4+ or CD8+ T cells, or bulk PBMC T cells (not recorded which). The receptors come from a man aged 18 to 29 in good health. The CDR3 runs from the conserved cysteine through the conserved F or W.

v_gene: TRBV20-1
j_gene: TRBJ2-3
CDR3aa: CSVGPQGSTDTQYF

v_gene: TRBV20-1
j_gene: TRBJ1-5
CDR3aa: CSARKDRAQPQHF

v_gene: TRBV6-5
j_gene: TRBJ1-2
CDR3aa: CASGGTDYGYTF

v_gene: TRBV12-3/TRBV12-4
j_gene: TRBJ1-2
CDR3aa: CASHRATGWNYGYTF

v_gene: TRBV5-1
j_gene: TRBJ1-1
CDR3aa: CASSSRPHEAFF

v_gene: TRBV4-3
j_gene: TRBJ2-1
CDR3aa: CASSQDWGLGGNEQFF

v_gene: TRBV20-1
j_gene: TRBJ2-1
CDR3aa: CSARDLLAGRDEQFF

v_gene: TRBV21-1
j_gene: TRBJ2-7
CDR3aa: CASTSSGPLTYEQYF

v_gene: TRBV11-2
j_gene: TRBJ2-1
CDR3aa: CASSLDWASWYNEQFF

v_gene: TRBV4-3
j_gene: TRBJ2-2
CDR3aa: CASSQDPPGRISAGTGELFF

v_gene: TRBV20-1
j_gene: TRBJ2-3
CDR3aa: CSALTPGHPSTDTQYF

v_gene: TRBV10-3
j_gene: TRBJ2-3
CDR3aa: CAISHGRGTQYF

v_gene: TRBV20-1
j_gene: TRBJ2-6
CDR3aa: CSARDPVAGANVLTF

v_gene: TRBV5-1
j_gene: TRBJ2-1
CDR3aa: CASRANPGTSDNEQFF

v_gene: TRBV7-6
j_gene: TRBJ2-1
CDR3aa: CATARPGRPINEQFF

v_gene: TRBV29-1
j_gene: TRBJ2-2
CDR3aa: CSASPGALGGELFF

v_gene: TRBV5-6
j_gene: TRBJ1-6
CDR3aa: CASSLGQVQPPLHF

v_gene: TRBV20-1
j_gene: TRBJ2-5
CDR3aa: CSARRRTDGNIATQYF

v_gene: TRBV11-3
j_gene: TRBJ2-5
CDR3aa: CASSSDRYQETQYF

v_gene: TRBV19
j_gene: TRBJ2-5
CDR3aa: CASSIFSDVETQYF

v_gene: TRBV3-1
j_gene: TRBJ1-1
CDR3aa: CASSQDLEKAFF

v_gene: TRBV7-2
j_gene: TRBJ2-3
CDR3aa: CASSSSGITDTQYF

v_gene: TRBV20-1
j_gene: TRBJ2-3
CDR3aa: CSARDHGPPSTDTQYF

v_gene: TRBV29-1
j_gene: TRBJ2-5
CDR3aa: CSLTPAGAGETQYF

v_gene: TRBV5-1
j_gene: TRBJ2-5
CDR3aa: CASSLVGTPSPETQYF

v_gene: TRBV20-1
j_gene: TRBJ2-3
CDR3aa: CSARGAGFADTQYF

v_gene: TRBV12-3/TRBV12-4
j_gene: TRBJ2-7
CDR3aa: CASSAHLGVGEQYF

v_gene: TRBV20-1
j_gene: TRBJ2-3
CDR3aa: CSARSVRTTDTQYF

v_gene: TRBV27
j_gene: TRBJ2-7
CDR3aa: CASSSLTGKEQYF

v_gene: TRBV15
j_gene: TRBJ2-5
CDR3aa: CATSFLSGLRQETQYF

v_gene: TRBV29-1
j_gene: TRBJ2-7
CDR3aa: CSVAGSVNEQYF

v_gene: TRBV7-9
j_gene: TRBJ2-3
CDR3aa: CASSTRAGWDTDTQYF

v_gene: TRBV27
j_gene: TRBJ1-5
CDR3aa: CASKGPFGSRNSNQPQHF

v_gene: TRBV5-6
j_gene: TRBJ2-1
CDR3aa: CASSLDTGTVKYNEQFF

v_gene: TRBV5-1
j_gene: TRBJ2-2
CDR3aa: CASRWGRLAGGTNTGELFF